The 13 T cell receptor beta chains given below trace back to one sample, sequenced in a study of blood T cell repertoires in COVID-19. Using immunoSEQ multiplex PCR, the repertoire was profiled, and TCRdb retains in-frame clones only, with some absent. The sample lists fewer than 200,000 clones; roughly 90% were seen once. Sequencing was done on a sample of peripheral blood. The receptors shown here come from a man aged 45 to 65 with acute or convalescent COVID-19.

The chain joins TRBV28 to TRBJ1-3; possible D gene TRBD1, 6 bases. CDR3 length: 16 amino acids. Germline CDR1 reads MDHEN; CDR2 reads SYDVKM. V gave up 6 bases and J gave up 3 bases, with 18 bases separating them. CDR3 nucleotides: TGTGCCAGCAGCTTCGTAGACAGGATAGATGGAAACACCATATATTTT. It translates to CASSFVDRIDGNTIYF.

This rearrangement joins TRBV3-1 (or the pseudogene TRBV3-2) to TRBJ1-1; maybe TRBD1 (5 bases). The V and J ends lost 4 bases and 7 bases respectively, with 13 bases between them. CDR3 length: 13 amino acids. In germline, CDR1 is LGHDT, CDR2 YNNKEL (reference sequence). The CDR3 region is CASSPRGVSEAFF. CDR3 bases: TGTGCCAGCAGCCCACGGGGGGTTAGTGAAGCTTTCTTT.

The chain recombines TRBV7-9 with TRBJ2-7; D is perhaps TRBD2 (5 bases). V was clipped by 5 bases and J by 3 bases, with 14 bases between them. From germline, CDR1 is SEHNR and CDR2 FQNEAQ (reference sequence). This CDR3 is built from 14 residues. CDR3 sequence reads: CASSAPGTFYEQYV. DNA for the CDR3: TGTGCCAGCAGCGCCCCGGGAACTTTCTACGAGCAGTACGTC.

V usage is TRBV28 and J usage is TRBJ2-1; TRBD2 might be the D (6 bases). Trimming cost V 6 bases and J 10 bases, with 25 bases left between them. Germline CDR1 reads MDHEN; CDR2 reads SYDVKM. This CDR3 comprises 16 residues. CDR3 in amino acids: CASSLFLLADILEQFF. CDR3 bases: TGTGCCAGCAGCCTTTTTCTGTTAGCGGATATTTTGGAGCAGTTCTTC.

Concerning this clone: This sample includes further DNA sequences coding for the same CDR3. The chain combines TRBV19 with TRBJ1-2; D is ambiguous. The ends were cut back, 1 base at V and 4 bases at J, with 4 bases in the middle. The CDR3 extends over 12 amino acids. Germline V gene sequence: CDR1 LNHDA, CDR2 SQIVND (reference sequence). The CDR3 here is CASSIAGYGYTF. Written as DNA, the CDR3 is TGTGCCAGTAGTATAGCGGGCTATGGCTACACCTTC. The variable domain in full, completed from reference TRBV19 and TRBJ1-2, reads DGGITQSPKYLFRKEGQNVTLSCEQNLNHDAMYWYRQDPGQGLRLIYYSQIVNDFQKGDIAEGYSVSREKKESFPLTVTSAQKNPTAFYLCASSIAGYGYTFGSGTRLTVV.

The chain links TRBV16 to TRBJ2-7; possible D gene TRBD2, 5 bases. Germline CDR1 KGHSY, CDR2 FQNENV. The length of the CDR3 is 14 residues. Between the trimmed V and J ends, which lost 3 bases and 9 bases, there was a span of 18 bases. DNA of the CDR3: TGTGCCAGCAGCCAGTCGGACTCTTCCTTAGGGCAGTACTTC. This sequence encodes CASSQSDSSLGQYF.

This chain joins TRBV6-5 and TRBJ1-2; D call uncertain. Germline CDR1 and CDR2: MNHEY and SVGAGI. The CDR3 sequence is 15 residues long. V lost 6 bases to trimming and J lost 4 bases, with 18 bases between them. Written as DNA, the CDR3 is TGTGCCAGCAGATCTTGGCAACAACGGGGCTATGGCTACACCTTC. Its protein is CASRSWQQRGYGYTF.

CDR3: CASSQEPTGGTDTQYF. The CDR3 bases are TGTGCCAGCAGCCAAGAGCCTACCGGGGGAACAGATACGCAGTATTTT. The chain combines TRBV4-2 with TRBJ2-3; possible D gene TRBD2, 6 bases. The V and J ends lost 0 bases and 3 bases respectively, with 13 bases between them. The CDR3 extends over 16 amino acids. Per germline, CDR1 LGHNA and CDR2 YNFKEQ.

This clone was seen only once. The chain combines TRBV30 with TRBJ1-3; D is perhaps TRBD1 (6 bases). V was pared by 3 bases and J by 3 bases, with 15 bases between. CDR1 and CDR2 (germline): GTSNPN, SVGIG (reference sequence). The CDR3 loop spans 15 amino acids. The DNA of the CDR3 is TGTGCCTGGAGCGGACAGAGCGCCGGTGGAAACACCATATATTTT. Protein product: CAWSGQSAGGNTIYF.

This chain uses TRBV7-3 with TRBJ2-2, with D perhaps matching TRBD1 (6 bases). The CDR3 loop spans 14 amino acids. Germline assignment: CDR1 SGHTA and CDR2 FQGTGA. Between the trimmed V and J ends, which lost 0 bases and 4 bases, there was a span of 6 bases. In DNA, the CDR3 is TGTGCCAGCAGCTTAACAGGGGGCACCGGGGAGCTGTTTTTT. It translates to CASSLTGGTGELFF. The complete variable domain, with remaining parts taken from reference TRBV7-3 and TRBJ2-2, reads GAGVSQTPSNKVTEKGKYVELRCDPISGHTALYWYRQSLGQGPEFLIYFQGTGAADDSGLPNDRFFAVRPEGSVSTLKIQRTERGDSAVYLCASSLTGGTGELFFGEGSRLTVL.

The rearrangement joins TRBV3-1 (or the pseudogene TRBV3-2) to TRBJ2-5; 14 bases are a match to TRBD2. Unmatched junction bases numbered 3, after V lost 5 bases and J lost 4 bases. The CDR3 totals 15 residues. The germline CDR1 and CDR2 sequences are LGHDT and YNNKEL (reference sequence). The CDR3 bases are TGTGCCAGCAGCGCCGGGACTAGCGGGGGAGAGACCCAGTACTTC. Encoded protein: CASSAGTSGGETQYF.

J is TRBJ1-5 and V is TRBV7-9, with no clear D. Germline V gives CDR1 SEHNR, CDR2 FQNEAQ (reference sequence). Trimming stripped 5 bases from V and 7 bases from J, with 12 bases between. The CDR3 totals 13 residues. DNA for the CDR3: TGTGCCAGCAGCCAAGAGGGAGGGCAGCCCCAGCATTTT. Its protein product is CASSQEGGQPQHF.

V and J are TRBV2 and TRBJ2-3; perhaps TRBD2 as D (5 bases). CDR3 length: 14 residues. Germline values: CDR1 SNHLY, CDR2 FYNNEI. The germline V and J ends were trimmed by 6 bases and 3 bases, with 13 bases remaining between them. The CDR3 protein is CASREVGGTDTQYF. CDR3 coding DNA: TGTGCCAGCAGGGAGGTGGGCGGTACAGATACGCAGTATTTT.